These 21 T cell receptor beta chains came from one sample sequenced in a study of early T cells in non-severe SARS-CoV-2 infection. TCRdb recomputed calls from the 5' RACE reads with MiXCR, one row per CDR3 protein. The repertoire includes some 87,000 distinct CDR3 sequences, about 12% of them detected once, and under 3% sits in the top ten. Material: whole blood. Every receptor here comes from an adult who was a healthcare worker with PCR-confirmed SARS-CoV-2 infection or an uninfected control (not recorded which).

This chain joins TRBV5-1 and TRBJ2-3, with D hard to call. The CDR3 sequence is 16 residues long. V was clipped by 0 bases and J by 0 bases, with 11 bases between them. Germline V gene sequence: CDR1 SGHRS, CDR2 YFSETQ. CDR3 region: CASSLGLTASTDTQYF. The DNA of the CDR3 is TGCGCCAGCAGCTTGGGCCTGACCGCTAGCACAGATACGCAGTATTTT.

This clonotype was detected many times. V gene TRBV20-1 combines with J gene TRBJ2-3; 8 bases fit TRBD1. The V gene end was trimmed by 5 bases and the J gene end by 4 bases; junction bases not matched to a gene: 8. Germline-derived CDR1 and CDR2 are DFQATT and SNEGSKA (reference sequence). CDR3 size: 14 residues. The CDR3 DNA sequence: TGCAGTGCTCGGCAGGGGGCATGGGCAGATACGCAGTATTTT. Its protein is CSARQGAWADTQYF.

In this sample, this clonotype turned up many times. The chain joins TRBV7-2 to TRBJ2-2; D not certain. The CDR3 has 15 amino acids. Trimming removed 1 base at V and 5 bases at J, with 11 bases between. CDR1 and CDR2 from the germline V gene are SGHTA and FQGNSA. In DNA form, the CDR3 reads TGTGCCAGCAGCTTAGGATCCGGTATAACCGGGGAGCTGTTTTTT. The encoded protein is CASSLGSGITGELFF. The full variable domain, completed using reference TRBV7-2 and TRBJ2-2, is GAGVSQSPSNKVTEKGKDVELRCDPISGHTALYWYRQSLGQGLEFLIYFQGNSAPDKSGLPSDRFSAERTGGSVSTLTIQRTQQEDSAVYLCASSLGSGITGELFFGEGSRLTVL.

In its sample, this clonotype was seen a few times. The chain links TRBV29-1 to TRBJ2-3; 11 bases map to TRBD2. The germline CDR1 and CDR2 sequences are SQVTM and ANQGSEA. The CDR3 contains 14 residues. V gave up 6 bases and J gave up 5 bases; unmatched junction bases: 7. CDR3 bases: TGCAGCGTCCTCTTTAGCGGGAGGGGAGATACGCAGTATTTT. Protein: CSVLFSGRGDTQYF.

This clonotype was counted at least ten times. The chain combines TRBV7-2 with TRBJ2-2, with D hard to call. The germline gives CDR1 SGHTA, CDR2 FQGNSA. V shed 1 base and J shed 2 bases, with 5 bases lying between them. CDR3 size: 14 residues. The CDR3 here is CASSLEINTGELFF. The CDR3 region has the DNA TGTGCCAGCAGCTTAGAAATCAACACCGGGGAGCTGTTTTTT.

This clonotype was found a few times. This chain connects TRBV5-6 to TRBJ1-1; no firm D call. This CDR3 has 15 amino acids. Germline loops: CDR1 SGHDT, CDR2 YYEEEE. Trimming left V 0 bases short and J 5 bases short, with 14 bases between. The CDR3 loop is CASSLVAGRRTEAFF. The CDR3 nucleotides are TGTGCCAGCAGCTTGGTGGCAGGAAGGAGGACTGAAGCTTTCTTT.

In this sample, this clonotype turned up many times. The chain recombines TRBV5-4 with TRBJ2-1; perhaps TRBD2 as D (6 bases). The CDR3 extends over 15 amino acids. The V end was cut by 4 bases, the J end by 4 bases, with 15 bases between. Germline assignment: CDR1 SGHNT and CDR2 YYREEE (reference sequence). CDR3 nucleotides: TGTGCCAGCAGCCCCTCTAGCGCGAATTACAATGAGCAGTTCTTC. This sequence encodes CASSPSSANYNEQFF.

This clonotype occurred many times. The chain employs TRBV28 and TRBJ1-4; possible D gene TRBD1, 6 bases. The V end lost 5 bases, the J end lost 4 bases, and 14 bases lay between the germline ends. Germline V gene lookup returns CDR1 MDHEN and CDR2 SYDVKM. CDR3 length equals 15 residues. The DNA for the CDR3 is TGTGCCAGCAGTCCGACCCGACAGGATAATGAAAAACTGTTTTTT. The encoded protein is CASSPTRQDNEKLFF.

This clonotype occurred a few times. The V gene is TRBV28, the J gene TRBJ1-2, with 7 nucleotides matching TRBD1. Trimming removed 5 bases from V and 8 bases from J; junction bases left unmatched: 8. This CDR3 region has 13 residues. From germline, CDR1 is MDHEN and CDR2 SYDVKM. In DNA form, the CDR3 reads TGTGCCAGCAGTCAACAGGGGCGAAACGGCTACACCTTC. As protein: CASSQQGRNGYTF.

This rearrangement joins TRBV12-3 or TRBV12-4 to TRBJ2-3, with 8 bases identical to TRBD2. V lost 6 bases and J lost 3; bases outside the gene matches: 8. CDR3 length: 15 amino acids. The CDR3 nucleotides read TGTGCCAGCAGCCTTAGCGGGGCCCCAACAGATACGCAGTATTTT. Translated, it gives CASSLSGAPTDTQYF.

CDR3 DNA: TGTGCCAGCAGCCCATCGGGGGGTTCCGGAAACACCATATATTTT. It is translated as CASSPSGGSGNTIYF. The chain couples TRBV9 to TRBJ1-3, with D maybe TRBD1 (5 bases). The V end lost 4 bases, the J end lost 4 bases, and 15 bases lay between the germline ends. Looked up from germline, CDR1 is SGDLS and CDR2 is YYNGEE. The length of the CDR3 is 15 residues.

This clonotype was recorded a few times. The CDR3 here is CAWSVSRGLGYTDTQYF. The CDR3 coding sequence is TGTGCCTGGAGTGTATCCAGGGGGTTGGGGTACACAGATACGCAGTATTTT. The gene calls are TRBV30 and TRBJ2-3; 7 bases are a match to TRBD1. Germline CDR1 is GTSNPN and CDR2 is SVGIG (reference sequence). The CDR3 loop spans 17 amino acids. Trimming at V came to 0 bases and at J to 2 bases, leaving 11 bases not matched to a gene.

This rearrangement joins TRBV12-3 or TRBV12-4 to TRBJ1-1; no firm D call. The CDR3 covers 13 residues. V lost 2 bases, J lost 5 bases, and 9 bases lay in between. The CDR3 DNA sequence: TGTGCCAGCAGTTTACCCCCCGCGACTGAAGCTTTCTTT. Translation gives CASSLPPATEAFF.

The sample holds a few counts of this clonotype. V is TRBV29-1 and J is TRBJ1-1, with D unresolved. Germline assignment: CDR1 SQVTM and CDR2 ANQGSEA. The CDR3 has 14 amino acids. CDR3 sequence: CRATTGGMNTEAFF. CDR3 DNA sequence: TGCAGGGCTACCACGGGCGGAATGAACACTGAAGCTTTCTTT. Complete variable domain (other parts from reference TRBV29-1 and TRBJ1-1): SAVISQKPSRDICQRGTSLTIQCQVDSQVTMMFWYRQQPGQSLTLIATANQGSEATYESGFVIDKFPISRPNLTFSTLTVSNMSPEDSSIYLCRATTGGMNTEAFFGQGTRLTVV.

This clonotype was detected only a few times. The rearrangement uses TRBV6-2 or TRBV6-3 and TRBJ2-5; 14 bases are a match to TRBD2. V shed 2 bases and J 6 bases; nucleotides not matched to a gene: 5. The CDR3 length is 16 residues. CDR1 and CDR2 from the germline V gene are MNHEY and SVGEGT. CDR3 sequence (DNA): TGTGCCAGCAGTTACCCCGGGACTAGCGGGAGAAAGACCCAGTACTTC. This codes for CASSYPGTSGRKTQYF.

This clonotype was recorded a few times. The chain couples TRBV7-9 to TRBJ2-7, with 7 positions matching TRBD1. Germline CDR1 and CDR2: SEHNR and FQNEAQ (reference sequence). V lost 5 bases and J lost 2; bases outside the gene matches: 12. The CDR3 loop spans 16 amino acids. CDR3 in DNA: TGTGCCAGCAGCCCCGGTTCTGGACAGGCAACCTACGAGCAGTACTTC. Translated: CASSPGSGQATYEQYF.

This clonotype has ten or more counts. The chain links TRBV29-1 to TRBJ2-7, with D perhaps TRBD1 (5 bases). V was cut by 6 bases and J by 4 bases, with 10 bases left in between. CDR1 is SQVTM, CDR2 ANQGSEA, per germline. The CDR3 sequence is 11 residues long. The CDR3 DNA is TGCAGCGTCGAACAGGATTACGAGCAGTACTTC. Translated: CSVEQDYEQYF.

A few counts support this clonotype. At one end, the junction sequence differs from germline, possibly due to a read error. The chain carries TRBV7-7 and TRBJ2-3; TRBD2 matches at 8 bases. The CDR3 sequence is 15 residues long. Germline lookup yields CDR1 SSHAT and CDR2 FNYEAQ (reference sequence). For the CDR3, the DNA is TGTGCTAGCAGTCCAAGCGGGGGAGGCACAGATACGCAGTATTTT. Its protein is CASSPSGGGTDTQYF.

The chain carries TRBV12-3 or TRBV12-4 and TRBJ1-2, with 7 bases identical to TRBD1. The CDR3 is 13 amino acids. V shed 5 bases, J shed 6 bases, and the junction held 6 bases outside the gene matches. The CDR3 sequence is CASSDREVDGYTF. In nucleotides, the CDR3 is TGTGCCAGCAGTGACAGGGAGGTGGATGGCTACACCTTC.

A note on this clonotype: Sequence at one end of the junction differs from germline and may be a read error. The chain links TRBV24-1 to TRBJ2-7; the match to TRBD2 covers 7 bases. This CDR3 contains 9 residues. Germline V gives CDR1 KGHDR, CDR2 SFDVKD. The CDR3, as DNA: TGTGCCACCAGGTCGGGACTACGCTTC. It codes for CATRSGLRF.

In its sample, this clonotype was seen many times. The chain employs TRBV18 and TRBJ2-2; D is unclear. Germline-derived CDR1 and CDR2 are KGHSH and LQKENI. The ends were cut back, 3 bases at V and 4 bases at J, with 12 bases in the middle. The CDR3 totals 15 residues. The CDR3 is CASSPVAWGTGELFF. As DNA, the CDR3 is TGTGCCAGCTCACCCGTCGCGTGGGGCACCGGGGAGCTGTTTTTT. Complete variable domain (other parts from reference TRBV18 and TRBJ2-2): NAGVMQNPRHLVRRRGQEARLRCSPMKGHSHVYWYRQLPEEGLKFMVYLQKENIIDESGMPKERFSAEFPKEGPSILRIQQVVRGDSAAYFCASSPVAWGTGELFFGEGSRLTVL.